This T cell receptor (beta chain) emerged from a study of control samples from healthy donors and cancer patients. The junction had 7 bases not matched to a gene; V was cut back by 5 bases and J by 5 bases. This CDR3 region has 14 residues. Germline CDR1 reads LGHNT; CDR2 reads FRNRAP. Repertoires were generated with immunoSEQ multiplex PCR, while TCRdb's copy carries only in-frame clones and drops some. This table has 100,000 to 150,000 clones, 90% appearing once. The gene calls are TRBV12-5 and TRBJ2-3, with TRBD1 matching over 7 bases. This TCR was sampled from a man between 40 and 49 years old in good health. The sample comprised blood. This CDR3 reads CASGTSGGQDTQYF. Written as DNA, the CDR3 is TGTGCTAGTGGTACTTCAGGGGGTCAAGATACGCAGTATTTT.